This T cell receptor beta chain was retrieved from a study of shared clonotypes between healthy human individuals. Across the study: The donors, two women and a few men, were aged 18 to 49. Study-level points and caveats: Only blood samples were collected, and tissue repertoires likely differ. Four donors held approximately 5% of naive CD4 clonotypes in common.

Each subset's genomic DNA was shared equally among a number of immunoSEQ plates. Clones were sequenced by immunoSEQ multiplex PCR, and TCRdb holds only the in-frame ones, with some missing. The sample carries 330,000 or so clones, around four fifths recorded once. V lost 1 base, J lost 4 bases, and 11 bases lay in between. Germline CDR1 is MDHEN and CDR2 is SYDVKM. The CDR3 totals 15 residues. Comments on this clone: Its antigen is unknown.

The TCR was taken from a man aged 25 to 40 in good health. Sequencing input: memory CD4+ T cells sorted from blood. As to subset: CD45RA-negative fraction. The chain employs TRBV28 and TRBJ1-5, with D tentatively TRBD1 (5 bases). The CDR3 coding sequence is TGTGCCAGCAGTTTATCAGAGGGGATGAATCAGCCCCAGCATTTT. Translated: CASSLSEGMNQPQHF.